This TCR beta chain was captured in a study of blood T cell repertoires in COVID-19. At the level of the study: Researchers got acute and convalescent COVID-19 samples from the United States, Italy and Spain. The analysed material was cDNA or gDNA that came from T cells, B-cell-depleted T cells, or PBMCs.

Source study methods: By means of reference gene primer amplification, nucleated cell counts were estimated. Profiling relied on immunoSEQ multiplex PCR, and the TCRdb table lists in-frame clones only, not all of them. The D gene and trimming were derived from the DNA, and the V and J assignments and clone size from that table. The sample lists 250,000 or so clones; 82% were seen once. Sequenced: peripheral blood. The clonotype originates from a woman between 70 and 85 years old with acute or convalescent COVID-19.

The DNA for the CDR3 is TGTGCCAGCTCACCACGACAGGGGAGTAATGAAAAACTGTTTTTT. Its protein product is CASSPRQGSNEKLFF. The chain combines TRBV18 with TRBJ1-4; 8 bases agree with TRBD1. The germline V gene encodes CDR1 KGHSH and CDR2 LQKENI. With 1 base clipped from V and 4 bases from J, the junction kept 2 bases outside the gene matches. This CDR3 is 15 amino acids long. The full variable domain, its missing parts supplied by reference TRBV18 and TRBJ1-4, is NAGVMQNPRHLVRRRGQEARLRCSPMKGHSHVYWYRQLPEEGLKFMVYLQKENIIDESGMPKERFSAEFPKEGPSILRIQQVVRGDSAAYFCASSPRQGSNEKLFFGSGTQLSVL.